The entry that follows covers one T cell receptor (beta chain) sequence. V was clipped by 4 bases and J by 10 bases; unmatched bases: 13. From germline, CDR1 is MGHRA and CDR2 YSYEKL. The CDR3 runs 16 residues. The entry originates in a study of blood T cell repertoires in COVID-19. Authors' methods: Estimation of nucleated cell counts was performed using reference gene primer amplification. The repertoire was sequenced with immunoSEQ multiplex PCR; TCRdb's copy has only in-frame clones and lacks some. Clonal size and the V and J genes are those of that table, whereas D and trimming came from the DNA. The top ten hold about 1.2% of the sample, which has roughly 180,000 clones, about 85% seen once.

The chain links TRBV4-1 to TRBJ1-6; the match to TRBD1 covers 7 bases. The sequencing sample was made of peripheral blood. This sequence was found in a man between 60 and 75 years old who had recovered from COVID-19. Here the CDR3 reads CASSPSGQAQGSPLHF. CDR3 nucleotides: TGCGCCAGCAGCCCCTCTGGACAGGCCCAGGGGTCACCCCTCCACTTT.